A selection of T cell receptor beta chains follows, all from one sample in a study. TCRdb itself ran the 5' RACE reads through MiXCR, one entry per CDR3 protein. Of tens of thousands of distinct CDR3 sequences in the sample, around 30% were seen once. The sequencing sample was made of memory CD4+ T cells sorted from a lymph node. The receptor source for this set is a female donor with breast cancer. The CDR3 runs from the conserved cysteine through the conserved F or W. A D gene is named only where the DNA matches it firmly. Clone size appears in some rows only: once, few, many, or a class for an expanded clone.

TGTGCCAGCAGCCCCACGGGGGAGCCCCAGCATTTT	CASSPTGEPQHF	12	NA	TRBV28	TRBJ1-5	many
TGCAGCGCCAGGACAGGGGTGGATGAGCAGTACTTC	CSARTGVDEQYF	12	TRBD1	TRBV29-1	TRBJ2-7	NA
TGTGCCAGCAGTGACTTCCAACCCCAGGGGACCTATGGCTACACCTTC	CASSDFQPQGTYGYTF	16	NA	TRBV6-1	TRBJ1-2	few
TGTGCCAGCAGCTCGTACACAGATACGCAGTATTTT	CASSSYTDTQYF	12	NA	TRBV7-9	TRBJ2-3	NA
TGCGCCAGCAGCCAAGATGGGACAGGGGACTATGGCTACACCTTC	CASSQDGTGDYGYTF	15	TRBD1	TRBV4-1	TRBJ1-2	NA
TGTGCCAGCAGTTACTCCCGCATTAGCTCCTACAATGAGCAGTTCTTC	CASSYSRISSYNEQFF	16	NA	TRBV6-5	TRBJ2-1	NA
TGTGCCAGCAGCCCCCGACCATCCATAGGGGCAGATACGCAGTATTTT	CASSPRPSIGADTQYF	16	NA	TRBV3-1	TRBJ2-3	NA
TGTGCCAGCTCACCAGGGGAGACCCAGTACTTC	CASSPGETQYF	11	NA	TRBV18	TRBJ2-5	NA
TGTGCCAGCAGCTACCCACGGACTACCGCCCAAGAGACCCAGTACTTC	CASSYPRTTAQETQYF	16	NA	TRBV7-2	TRBJ2-5	few
TGTGCCAGCAGCGCAGGACAGGGAGGGCGCACTGAAGCTTTCTTT	CASSAGQGGRTEAFF	15	TRBD1	TRBV7-6	TRBJ1-1	NA
TGCGCCAGCAGCTTGGGTACGGGAGGGCACAATGAGCAGTTCTTC	CASSLGTGGHNEQFF	15	TRBD2	TRBV5-1	TRBJ2-1	many